The next 25 T cell receptor beta chains were all read from a single sample in a study of tissue T cells after allogeneic stem cell transplantation. TCRdb keeps only in-frame clones here, not all; method: immunoSEQ multiplex PCR. The sample yields a few thousand clones, about a third seen once. Time point in this sample: mouse harvest day 14 after allogeneic transplant. Each mouse received 10^7 T-cell-depleted marrow cells plus 10^6 splenic CD5+ T cells by tail vein. The sequenced material came from skin. Receptors were obtained from a female BALB/c mouse given C57BL/6 T cells with graft-versus-host disease after an allogeneic hematopoietic cell transplant.

As for this clone: Gene names and germline refer to mouse. Sequencing ends 1 residue short of the CDR3 end; the germline J gene provides the rest. The rearrangement links TRBV3 to TRBJ2-7; D ambiguous. The CDR3 extends over 13 amino acids. V shed 2 bases and J shed 3 bases, with 8 bases lying between them. Germline CDR1 and CDR2: SNHLY and FYNGKV (reference sequence). The CDR3 here is CASSLRGGYEQYF. The DNA read from the CDR3 is TGTGCCAGCAGCTTACGGGGTGGCTATGAACAGTAC.

This clone was detected only a few times. The genes are named according to mouse. Sequencing ends 1 residue short of the CDR3 end; the germline J gene provides the rest. V usage is TRBV24 and J usage is TRBJ1-5; weak D call: TRBD1 (5 bases). Germline V gene sequence: CDR1 KGHTA, CDR2 FRNEEI. V was cut by 2 bases and J by 9 bases, with 8 bases left in between. The CDR3 runs to 12 residues. CDR3 in amino acids: CASSLRQRAPLF. The covered CDR3 bases are TGTGCCAGCAGTCTGAGACAGCGGGCTCCGCTT.

Concerning this clone: Genes here carry mouse names. The read falls 1 residue short of the CDR3 end, and the missing part is taken from the germline J gene. The chain employs TRBV13-2 and TRBJ1-1; TRBD1 matches at 9 bases. The CDR3 contains 13 residues. V was clipped by 2 bases and J by 5 bases; unmatched bases: 1. From germline, CDR1 is NNHNN and CDR2 SYGAGS (reference sequence). CDR3 loop: CASGDGQGTEVFF. The CDR3 DNA, read in part, is TGTGCCAGCGGTGACGGACAGGGGACAGAAGTCTTC.

A word on this clone: Gene labels here are mouse ones. The read ends 1 residue early relative to the CDR3; the germline J gene fills the gap. The chain carries TRBV14 and TRBJ1-6; a possible D gene is TRBD1 (5 bases). Being an ORF, TRBJ1-6 has a function that is uncertain. V lost 3 bases and J 4 bases, leaving 8 bases between the germline ends. Looked up from germline, CDR1 is SGHDT and CDR2 is FRDEAV. The CDR3 is 14 amino acids. CDR3 protein: CASSWGGYNSPLYF. The part of the CDR3 DNA that was read is TGTGCCAGCAGTTGGGGGGGTTATAATTCGCCCCTCTAC.

This clone was observed a handful of times. The genes and germline here are from mouse. The read stops 1 residue short of the end of the CDR3; the missing end is completed from the germline J gene. The V call is TRBV16, the J call TRBJ2-5, with 9 bases that match TRBD2. V lost 1 base to trimming and J lost 3 bases; unmatched junction nucleotides: 2. The CDR3 length is 15 residues. The germline V gene has CDR1 SGHSA and CDR2 FRNQAP. CDR3 loop: CASSLVWGGQDTQYF. The part of the CDR3 DNA that was read is TGTGCAAGCAGCTTAGTCTGGGGGGGACAAGACACCCAGTAC.

Comment on this clone: Here the gene names and germline are mouse. The sequence runs out 1 residue before the end of the CDR3; the remainder is reconstructed from the germline J gene. The chain carries TRBV13-3 and TRBJ2-7; 12 positions agree with TRBD2. J gave up 0 bases and V 3 bases, and 1 base lay outside the gene matches. The CDR3 contains 15 residues. CDR1 NNHDY and CDR2 SYVADS come from the germline V gene. The CDR3 protein is CASSGLGGRSYEQYF. The DNA read from the CDR3 is TGTGCCAGCAGTGGACTGGGGGGGCGCTCCTATGAACAGTAC.

This clone was observed a few times. Genes here carry mouse names. The sequenced part of the CDR3 DNA is TGTGCAAGCAGCTTAGGGGGGCCTGGAAATACGCTCTAT. Its translation: CASSLGGPGNTLY. The entire CDR3 sequence reads CASSLGGPGNTLYF. This chain connects TRBV16 to TRBJ1-3, with a tentative D call TRBD1 (6 bases). The read gets to within 1 residue of the CDR3 end, and the germline J gene fills in the rest. CDR1 and CDR2 from the germline V gene are SGHSA and FRNQAP. The V end was cut by 1 base, the J end by 2 bases, with 6 bases between. The CDR3 is 14 residues long.

By sample fraction, this clone is medium-sized. Mouse gene names apply. The CDR3 end falls 1 residue outside the read, so it is completed with the germline J gene. The V gene is TRBV13-1, the J gene TRBJ2-3; D is ambiguous. Looked up from germline, CDR1 is NSHNY and CDR2 is SYGAGN. The CDR3 loop spans 13 amino acids. Deletions cut 2 bases from V and 0 bases from J, with 4 bases between. CDR3 bases read: TGTGCCAGCAGTGAGGGCAGTGCAGAAACGCTGTAT. Translation: CASSEGSAETLY. The whole CDR3 reads CASSEGSAETLYF.

In regard to this clone: Gene names follow the mouse nomenclature. Partial CDR3 DNA: TGTGCCAGCAGTCTGTCGTTGACAGGCATCTCCTATGAACAGTAC. Its protein is CASSLSLTGISYEQY. The CDR3 reads in full as CASSLSLTGISYEQYF. The chain links TRBV26 to TRBJ2-7, with D perhaps TRBD1 (6 bases). The read halts 1 residue ahead of the CDR3 end, with the missing end drawn from the germline J gene. CDR1 is KGHPV and CDR2 is FQNQEV in the germline V gene (reference sequence). The CDR3 sequence is 16 residues long. With 0 bases removed from V and 0 bases from J, the gap between germline ends came to 12 bases.

As to this clone: Germline and genes here are mouse. Read sequence stops 1 residue before the CDR3 end, and the germline J gene provides the missing end. This chain joins TRBV31 and TRBJ1-2; the D gene is possibly TRBD1 (5 bases). The V gene lost 5 bases and the J gene lost 0 bases, with 10 bases spanning the gap. Germline loops: CDR1 GKSSPN, CDR2 SITVG. The CDR3 loop spans 13 amino acids. This CDR3 reads CAWVGQANSDYTF. CDR3 DNA (partial): TGTGCCTGGGTTGGACAAGCAAACTCCGACTACACC.

This clone is termed medium-sized. Germline and genes: mouse. Read sequence stops 1 residue before the CDR3 end, and the germline J gene provides the missing end. This rearrangement joins TRBV26 to TRBJ1-1, with TRBD1 identical over 10 bases. The CDR3 contains 13 residues. CDR1 KGHPV and CDR2 FQNQEV come from the germline V gene (reference sequence). V lost 4 bases and J lost 5; bases outside the gene matches: 1. The CDR3 is CASSQDRGTEVFF. The covered CDR3 bases are TGTGCCAGCAGTCAGGACAGGGGGACAGAAGTCTTC.

Note on this clone: Gene names and germline refer to mouse. The sequenced fragment ends 1 residue before the CDR3 boundary, so the rest is inferred from the germline J gene. The chain is built from TRBV3 and TRBJ2-1; D not certain. Per the germline V gene, CDR1 is SNHLY and CDR2 is FYNGKV (reference sequence). The CDR3 contains 12 residues. V lost 4 bases and J lost 3, with 4 bases in between. Partial CDR3 DNA: TGTGCCAGCAGCTCTGGCTATGCTGAGCAGTTC. The encoded protein is CASSSGYAEQF. The CDR3, in full, reads CASSSGYAEQFF.

This clone was seen a handful of times. These gene names are mouse names. The CDR3 is cut off 1 residue early in the read; its end comes from the germline J gene. The chain joins TRBV26 to TRBJ2-4; perhaps TRBD1 as D (5 bases). Germline CDR1 reads KGHPV; CDR2 reads FQNQEV (reference sequence). This CDR3 is 15 amino acids long. V lost 0 bases and J lost 3, with 10 bases in between. The CDR3 loop is CASSLSPRAQNTLYF. The sequenced CDR3 bases are TGTGCCAGCAGTCTGTCCCCCAGGGCCCAAAACACCTTGTAC.

With respect to this clone: Gene names denote mouse genes. The read stops 1 residue short of the end of the CDR3; the missing end is completed from the germline J gene. The genes are TRBV13-2 and TRBJ1-1; 10 bases map to TRBD1. This CDR3 is built from 12 residues. Germline V gene lookup returns CDR1 NNHNN and CDR2 SYGAGS (reference sequence). The V segment lost 1 base and the J segment 10 bases; nucleotides outside the gene matches: 1. The CDR3 DNA, read in part, is TGTGCCAGCGGTGATTGGACAGGGGGAGTCTTC. This sequence encodes CASGDWTGGVF. The CDR3 reads in full as CASGDWTGGVFF.

A word on this clone: All gene names here are mouse names. CDR3 residues: CASSPDRGGNSDYTF. CDR3 DNA, as far as it was read: TGTGCCAGCAGTCCGGACAGGGGTGGGAACTCCGACTACACC. J is TRBJ1-2 and V is TRBV26; TRBD1 matches at 9 bases. The read finishes 1 residue shy of the CDR3 end, and the germline J gene is used to complete it. Germline lookup yields CDR1 KGHPV and CDR2 FQNQEV (reference sequence). Unmatched junction bases numbered 5, after V lost 4 bases and J lost 2 bases. This CDR3 has 15 residues.

This clone is large (0.1 to 1%) within its sample. All gene names here are mouse names. Sequencing ends 1 residue short of the CDR3 end; the germline J gene provides the rest. This chain connects TRBV12-1 to TRBJ2-4; 9 nucleotides line up with TRBD2. Germline-derived CDR1 and CDR2 are SGHSN and HYEKVE. This CDR3 is built from 16 residues. The V and J ends lost 0 bases and 0 bases, in that order; junction bases with no gene match: 3. The CDR3 bases that were read are TGTGCCAGCTCTCTCAGCTGGGGGGGTAGTCAAAACACCTTGTAC. Translation gives CASSLSWGGSQNTLY. The complete CDR3 sequence is CASSLSWGGSQNTLYF.

By share of the sample, this clone is medium-sized (0.01 to 0.1%). Genes and germline are mouse. Read sequence stops 1 residue before the CDR3 end, and the germline J gene provides the missing end. V usage is TRBV26 and J usage is TRBJ1-4; the D is unclear. The CDR3 sequence is 14 residues long. Trimming shortened V by 6 bases and J by 0 bases, and 8 bases separated the two germline ends. Germline V gives CDR1 KGHPV, CDR2 FQNQEV (reference sequence). CDR3 in amino acids: CASSLQFSNERLFF. The CDR3 bases that were read are TGTGCCAGCAGCCTACAGTTTTCCAACGAAAGATTATTT.

Of note for this clone: Each gene name is a mouse one. The read gets to within 1 residue of the CDR3 end, and the germline J gene fills in the rest. This sequence joins TRBV3 and TRBJ1-3; TRBD1 is a possible D gene (5 bases). The germline V and J ends were trimmed by 2 bases and 3 bases, with 8 bases remaining between them. The CDR3 is 14 amino acids. Germline V gene lookup returns CDR1 SNHLY and CDR2 FYNGKV (reference sequence). The CDR3 loop reads CASSLLRDGNTLYF. The CDR3 DNA, read in part, is TGTGCCAGCAGCTTACTCAGGGATGGAAATACGCTCTAT.

This clone has just a few counts. Germline and genes: mouse. The part of the CDR3 DNA that was read is TGTGCCAGCAGTCCCCGAAGGGATGCAGAAACGCTGTAT. Its translation is CASSPRRDAETLY. The complete CDR3 sequence is CASSPRRDAETLYF. The chain employs TRBV26 and TRBJ2-3; D is uncertain. The read terminates 1 residue ahead of where the CDR3 ends, so the germline J gene completes it. The CDR3 is 14 amino acids. CDR1 is KGHPV, CDR2 FQNQEV, per germline (reference sequence). The germline V and J ends were trimmed by 4 bases and 2 bases, with 10 bases remaining between them.

Comments on this clone: Gene names are the mouse ones. The CDR3 end is not reached by the read, which stops 1 residue before it; the germline J gene fills it in. The J gene is TRBJ2-3, the V gene TRBV12-1; 11 nucleotides line up with TRBD2. The CDR3 consists of 16 residues. V shed 2 bases, J shed 0 bases, and the junction held 3 bases outside the gene matches. Germline values: CDR1 SGHSN, CDR2 HYEKVE. Partial CDR3 DNA: TGTGCCAGCTCTCCCTGGGACTGGGGGAGTGCAGAAACGCTGTAT. Protein sequence: CASSPWDWGSAETLY. The CDR3, in full, reads CASSPWDWGSAETLYF.

Points on this clone: A much larger clone lies a single base off, so this may be a read error. Any gene name here is a mouse gene name. The read is 1 residue too short to cover the CDR3 end, so that end is filled in from the germline J gene. Other DNA sequences of this sample code for an identical CDR3. This chain uses TRBV26 with TRBJ1-1; D remains unclear. There are 12 residues in the CDR3. V was cut by 3 bases and J by 1 base, with 3 bases left in between. Per the germline V gene, CDR1 is KGHPV and CDR2 is FQNQEV (reference sequence). The CDR3 sequence: CASSLGNTEVFF. The part of the CDR3 DNA that was read is TGTGCCAGCAGTCTTGGGAACACAGAAGTCTTC.

This clone has just a few counts. Gene names and germline refer to mouse. The read comes to an end 1 residue before the CDR3 does, leaving the germline J gene to fill in the end. V and J are TRBV4 and TRBJ2-5, with 7 nucleotides matching TRBD1. Trimming took 5 bases from V and 3 from J; bases not matched to a gene: 5. The CDR3 is 14 amino acids. Looked up from germline, CDR1 is LGHDT and CDR2 is YNNKQL (reference sequence). The CDR3 DNA, read in part, is TGTGCCAGCAGCCCGACAGGGTCTCAAGACACCCAGTAC. Translating gives CASSPTGSQDTQY. The whole CDR3 sequence reads CASSPTGSQDTQYF. Full variable domain (remainder filled in from reference TRBV4 and TRBJ2-5): ETAVFQTPNYHVTQVGNEVSFNCKQTLGHDTMYWYKQDSKKLLKIMFSYNNKQLIVNETVPRRFSPQSSDKAHLNLRIKSVEPEDSAVYLCASSPTGSQDTQYFGPGTRLLVL.

Concerning this clone itself: A read error may account for a junction end that differs from germline. Any gene name here is a mouse gene name. The read gets to within 1 residue of the CDR3 end, and the germline J gene fills in the rest. This rearrangement joins TRBV3 to TRBJ2-7, with a tentative D call TRBD2 (6 bases). CDR3 length: 14 amino acids. Germline V gene data show CDR1 as SNHLY and CDR2 as FYNGKV (reference sequence). The CDR3 sequence is CASRLGRGAYEQYF. The part of the CDR3 DNA that was read is TGTGCCAGCCGCTTAGGCCGGGGGGCCTATGAACAGTAC.

Turning to this clone: Genes and germline are mouse. The read halts 1 residue ahead of the CDR3 end, with the missing end drawn from the germline J gene. The chain carries TRBV3 and TRBJ2-7; TRBD1 aligns across 7 bases. The CDR3 is made up of 13 amino acids. The germline V gene encodes CDR1 SNHLY and CDR2 FYNGKV (reference sequence). The J segment lost 2 bases and the V segment lost 5 bases, leaving 3 bases of the junction unmatched. The part of the CDR3 DNA that was read is TGTGCCAGCAGCCAAGGGACAGCCTATGAACAGTAC. Translated: CASSQGTAYEQY. The entire CDR3 sequence reads CASSQGTAYEQYF.

On this clone itself: Mouse gene names apply. The read gets to within 1 residue of the CDR3 end, and the germline J gene fills in the rest. The J gene is TRBJ2-1, the V gene TRBV19; 10 bases are shared with TRBD2. The CDR3 covers 14 residues. The V gene's germline CDR1 is FNHDT and CDR2 SITEND (reference sequence). V was clipped by 2 bases and J by 7 bases; unmatched bases: 3. The CDR3: CASSILGGRAEQFF. The sequenced part of the CDR3 DNA is TGTGCCAGCAGTATTCTGGGGGGGCGAGCTGAGCAGTTC.